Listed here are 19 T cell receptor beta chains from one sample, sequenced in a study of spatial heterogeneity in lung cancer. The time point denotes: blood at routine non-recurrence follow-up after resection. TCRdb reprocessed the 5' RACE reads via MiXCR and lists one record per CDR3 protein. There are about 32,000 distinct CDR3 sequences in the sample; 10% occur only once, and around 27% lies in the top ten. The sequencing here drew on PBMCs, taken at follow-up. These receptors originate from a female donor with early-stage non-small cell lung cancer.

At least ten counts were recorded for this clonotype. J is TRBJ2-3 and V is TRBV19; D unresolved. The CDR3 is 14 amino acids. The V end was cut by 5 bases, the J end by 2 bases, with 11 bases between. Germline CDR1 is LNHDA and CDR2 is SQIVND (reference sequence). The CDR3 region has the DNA TGTGCCAGTAGTCCTGGTCGTCTCACAGATACGCAGTATTTT. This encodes CASSPGRLTDTQYF.

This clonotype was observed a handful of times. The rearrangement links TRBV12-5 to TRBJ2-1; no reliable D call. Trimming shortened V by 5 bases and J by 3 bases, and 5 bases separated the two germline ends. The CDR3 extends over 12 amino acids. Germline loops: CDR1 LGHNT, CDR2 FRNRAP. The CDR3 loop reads CASGPDYNEQFF. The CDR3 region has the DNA TGTGCTAGTGGTCCAGACTACAATGAGCAGTTCTTC.

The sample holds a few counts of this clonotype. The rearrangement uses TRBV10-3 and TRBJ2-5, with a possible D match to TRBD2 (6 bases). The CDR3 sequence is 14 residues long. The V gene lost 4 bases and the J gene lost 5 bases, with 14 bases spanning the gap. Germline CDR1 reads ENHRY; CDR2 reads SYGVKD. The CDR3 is CAISGRQEGETQYF. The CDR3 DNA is TGTGCCATCAGTGGACGCCAGGAGGGTGAGACCCAGTACTTC.

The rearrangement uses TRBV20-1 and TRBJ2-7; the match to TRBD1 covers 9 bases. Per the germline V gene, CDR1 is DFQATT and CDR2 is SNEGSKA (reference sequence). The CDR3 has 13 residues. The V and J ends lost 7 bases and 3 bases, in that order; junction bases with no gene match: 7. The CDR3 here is CSVPTGGHYEQYF. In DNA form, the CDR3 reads TGCAGTGTTCCGACAGGGGGGCACTACGAGCAGTACTTC.

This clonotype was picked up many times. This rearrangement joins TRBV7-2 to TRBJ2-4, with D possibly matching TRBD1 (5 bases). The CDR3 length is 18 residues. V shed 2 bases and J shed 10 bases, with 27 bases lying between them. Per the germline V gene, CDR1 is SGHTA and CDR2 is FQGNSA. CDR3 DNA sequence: TGTGCCAGCAGCTTAACCCCCGCCGGCGGACAAGATTGGGGTATTCAGTACTTC. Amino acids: CASSLTPAGGQDWGIQYF. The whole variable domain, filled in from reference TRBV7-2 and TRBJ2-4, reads GAGVSQSPSNKVTEKGKDVELRCDPISGHTALYWYRQSLGQGLEFLIYFQGNSAPDKSGLPSDRFSAERTGGSVSTLTIQRTQQEDSAVYLCASSLTPAGGQDWGIQYFGAGTRLSVL.

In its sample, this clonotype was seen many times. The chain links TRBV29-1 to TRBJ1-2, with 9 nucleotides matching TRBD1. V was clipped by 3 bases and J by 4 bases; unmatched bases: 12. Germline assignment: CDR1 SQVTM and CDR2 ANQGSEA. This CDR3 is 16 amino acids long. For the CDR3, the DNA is TGCAGCGTTGACTCTCTGCCGGGACAGGGATCCTATGGCTACACCTTC. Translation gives CSVDSLPGQGSYGYTF. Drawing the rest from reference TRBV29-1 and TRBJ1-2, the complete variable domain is SAVISQKPSRDICQRGTSLTIQCQVDSQVTMMFWYRQQPGQSLTLIATANQGSEATYESGFVIDKFPISRPNLTFSTLTVSNMSPEDSSIYLCSVDSLPGQGSYGYTFGSGTRLTVV.

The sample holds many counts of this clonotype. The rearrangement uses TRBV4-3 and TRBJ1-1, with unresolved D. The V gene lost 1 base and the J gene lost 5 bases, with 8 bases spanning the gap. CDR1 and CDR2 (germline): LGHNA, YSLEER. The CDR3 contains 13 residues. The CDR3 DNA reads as TGCGCCAGCAGCCAAGTCTCGAGAACTGAAGCTTTCTTT. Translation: CASSQVSRTEAFF.

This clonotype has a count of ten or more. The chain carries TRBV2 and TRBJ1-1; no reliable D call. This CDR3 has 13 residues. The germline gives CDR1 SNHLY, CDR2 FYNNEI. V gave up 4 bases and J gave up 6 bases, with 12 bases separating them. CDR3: CASSVQYRAEAFF. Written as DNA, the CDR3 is TGTGCCAGCAGTGTTCAGTATCGAGCTGAAGCTTTCTTT.

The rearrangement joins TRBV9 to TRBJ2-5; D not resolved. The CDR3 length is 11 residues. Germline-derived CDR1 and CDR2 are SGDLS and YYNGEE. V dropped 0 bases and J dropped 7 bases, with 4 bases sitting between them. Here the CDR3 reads CASSVGGTQYF. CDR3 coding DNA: TGTGCCAGCAGCGTAGGCGGGACCCAGTACTTC.

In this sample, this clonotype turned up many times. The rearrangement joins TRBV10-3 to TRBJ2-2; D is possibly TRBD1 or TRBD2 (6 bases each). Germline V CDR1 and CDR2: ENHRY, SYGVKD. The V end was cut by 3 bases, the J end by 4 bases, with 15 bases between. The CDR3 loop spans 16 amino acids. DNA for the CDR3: TGTGCCATCAGTGATGAGTGGGGGGCCGCCACCGGGGAGCTGTTTTTT. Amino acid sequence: CAISDEWGAATGELFF.

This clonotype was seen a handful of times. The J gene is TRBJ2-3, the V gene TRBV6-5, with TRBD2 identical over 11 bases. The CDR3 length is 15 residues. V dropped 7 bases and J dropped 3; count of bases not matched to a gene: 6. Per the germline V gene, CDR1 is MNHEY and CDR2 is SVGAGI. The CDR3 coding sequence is TGTGCCAGCACCCTTAGCGGGGGGGCAACAGATACGCAGTATTTT. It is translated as CASTLSGGATDTQYF.

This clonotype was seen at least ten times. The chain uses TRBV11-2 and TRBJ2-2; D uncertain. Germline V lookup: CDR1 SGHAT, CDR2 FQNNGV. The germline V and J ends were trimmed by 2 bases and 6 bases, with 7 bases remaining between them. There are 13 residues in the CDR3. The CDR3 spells CASSLFYAGELFF. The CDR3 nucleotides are TGTGCCAGCAGCTTATTTTACGCCGGGGAGCTGTTTTTT.

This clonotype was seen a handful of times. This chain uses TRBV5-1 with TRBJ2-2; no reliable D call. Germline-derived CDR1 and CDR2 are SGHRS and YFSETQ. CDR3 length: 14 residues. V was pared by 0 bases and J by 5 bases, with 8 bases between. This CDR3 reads CASSLEVMTGELFF. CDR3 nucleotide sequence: TGCGCCAGCAGCTTGGAGGTTATGACCGGGGAGCTGTTTTTT.

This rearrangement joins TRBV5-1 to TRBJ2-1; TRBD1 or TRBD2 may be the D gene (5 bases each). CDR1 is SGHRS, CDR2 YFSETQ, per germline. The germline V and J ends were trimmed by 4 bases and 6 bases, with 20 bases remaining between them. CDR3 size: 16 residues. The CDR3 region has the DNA TGCGCCAGCAGCCCTCGTCGGGACCCGCAAAGCAATGAGCAGTTCTTC. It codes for CASSPRRDPQSNEQFF.

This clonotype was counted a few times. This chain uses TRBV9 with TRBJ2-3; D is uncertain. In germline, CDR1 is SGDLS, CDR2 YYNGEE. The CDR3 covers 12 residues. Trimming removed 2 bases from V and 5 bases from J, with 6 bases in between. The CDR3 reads CASSVGEDTQYF. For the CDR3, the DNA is TGTGCCAGCAGCGTTGGGGAAGATACGCAGTATTTT.

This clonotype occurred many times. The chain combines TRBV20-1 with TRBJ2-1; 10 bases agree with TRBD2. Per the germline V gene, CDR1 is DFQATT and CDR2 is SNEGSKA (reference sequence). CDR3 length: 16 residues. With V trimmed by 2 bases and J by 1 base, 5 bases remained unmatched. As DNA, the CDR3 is TGCAGTGCTAGATGGTGTAGCGGGGGGTCCTACAATGAGCAGTTCTTC. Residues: CSARWCSGGSYNEQFF.

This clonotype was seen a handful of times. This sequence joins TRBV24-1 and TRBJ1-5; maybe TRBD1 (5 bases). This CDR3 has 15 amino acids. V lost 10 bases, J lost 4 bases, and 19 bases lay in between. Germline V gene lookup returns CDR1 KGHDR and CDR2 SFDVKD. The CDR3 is CATGHLSLGNQPQHF. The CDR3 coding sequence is TGTGCCACGGGGCATTTAAGCCTGGGGAATCAGCCCCAGCATTTT.

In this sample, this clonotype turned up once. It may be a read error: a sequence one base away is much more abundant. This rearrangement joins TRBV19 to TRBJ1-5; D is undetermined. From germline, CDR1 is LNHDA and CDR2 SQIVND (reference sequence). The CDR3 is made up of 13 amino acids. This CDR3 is CACSITWSQPQHF. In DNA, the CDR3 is TGTGCCTGTAGTATCACGTGGAGTCAGCCCCAGCATTTT.

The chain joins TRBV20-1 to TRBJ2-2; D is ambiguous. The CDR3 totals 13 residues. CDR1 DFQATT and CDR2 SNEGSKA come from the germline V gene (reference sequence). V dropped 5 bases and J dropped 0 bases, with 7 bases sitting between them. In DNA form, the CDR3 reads TGCAGTGCTCCGGGCCCGAACACCGGGGAGCTGTTTTTT. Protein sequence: CSAPGPNTGELFF.